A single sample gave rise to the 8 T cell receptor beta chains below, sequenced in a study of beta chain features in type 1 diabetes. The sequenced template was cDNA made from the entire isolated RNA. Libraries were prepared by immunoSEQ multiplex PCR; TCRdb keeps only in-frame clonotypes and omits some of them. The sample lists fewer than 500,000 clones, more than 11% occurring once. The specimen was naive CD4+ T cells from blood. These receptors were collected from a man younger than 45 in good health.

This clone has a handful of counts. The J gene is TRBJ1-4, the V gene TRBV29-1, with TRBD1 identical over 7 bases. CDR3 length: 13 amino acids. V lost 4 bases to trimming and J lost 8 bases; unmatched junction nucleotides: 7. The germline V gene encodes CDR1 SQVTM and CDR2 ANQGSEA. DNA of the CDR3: TGCAGCGTTGGACAGGGAATATGGGAAAAACTGTTTTTT. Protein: CSVGQGIWEKLFF.

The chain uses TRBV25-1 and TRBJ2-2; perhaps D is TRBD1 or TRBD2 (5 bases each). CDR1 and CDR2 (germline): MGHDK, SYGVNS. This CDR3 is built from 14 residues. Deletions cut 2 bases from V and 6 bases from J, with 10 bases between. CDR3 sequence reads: CASSERGVPGELFF. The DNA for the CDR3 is TGTGCCAGCAGTGAAAGAGGGGTTCCCGGGGAGCTGTTTTTT. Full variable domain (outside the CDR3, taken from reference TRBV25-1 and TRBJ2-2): EADIYQTPRYLVIGTGKKITLECSQTMGHDKMYWYQQDPGMELHLIHYSYGVNSTEKGDLSSESTVSRIRTEHFPLTLESARPSHTSQYLCASSERGVPGELFFGEGSRLTVL.

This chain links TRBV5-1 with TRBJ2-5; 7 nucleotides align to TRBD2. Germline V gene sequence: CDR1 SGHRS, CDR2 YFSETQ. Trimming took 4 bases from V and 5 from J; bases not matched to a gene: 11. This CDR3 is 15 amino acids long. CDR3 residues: CASSITSVNGETQYF. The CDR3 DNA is TGCGCCAGCAGCATAACTAGCGTGAATGGGGAGACCCAGTACTTC.

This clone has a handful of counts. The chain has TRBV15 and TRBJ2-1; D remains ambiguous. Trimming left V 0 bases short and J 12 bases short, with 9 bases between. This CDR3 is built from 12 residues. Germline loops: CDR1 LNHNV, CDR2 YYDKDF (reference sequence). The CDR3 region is CATSRDIARQFF. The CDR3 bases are TGTGCCACCAGCAGAGATATCGCCCGGCAGTTCTTC.

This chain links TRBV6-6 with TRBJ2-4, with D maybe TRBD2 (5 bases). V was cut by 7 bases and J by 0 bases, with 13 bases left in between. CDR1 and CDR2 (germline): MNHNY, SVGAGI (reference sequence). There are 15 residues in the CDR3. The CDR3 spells CASNGRAPAKNIQYF. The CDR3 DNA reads TGTGCCAGCAACGGGCGGGCGCCAGCCAAAAACATTCAGTACTTC.

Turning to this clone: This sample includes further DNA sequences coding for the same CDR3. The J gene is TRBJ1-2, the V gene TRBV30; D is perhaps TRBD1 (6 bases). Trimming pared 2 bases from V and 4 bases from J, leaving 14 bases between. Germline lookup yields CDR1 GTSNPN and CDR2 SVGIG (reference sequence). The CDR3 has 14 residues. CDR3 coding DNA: TGTGCCTGGAGTAGGCAGGGGCTCGGCTATGGCTACACCTTC. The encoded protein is CAWSRQGLGYGYTF. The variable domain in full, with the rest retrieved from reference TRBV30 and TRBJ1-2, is SQTIHQWPATLVQPVGSPLSLECTVEGTSNPNLYWYRQAAGRGLQLLFYSVGIGQISSEVPQNLSASRPQDRQFILSSKKLLLSDSGFYLCAWSRQGLGYGYTFGSGTRLTVV.

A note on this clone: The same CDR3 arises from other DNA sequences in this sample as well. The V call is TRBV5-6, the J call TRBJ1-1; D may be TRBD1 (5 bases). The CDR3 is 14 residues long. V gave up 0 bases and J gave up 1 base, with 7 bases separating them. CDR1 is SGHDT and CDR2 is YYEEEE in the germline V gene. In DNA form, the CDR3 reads TGTGCCAGCAGCTTGGTGGGGACGAACACTGAAGCTTTCTTT. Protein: CASSLVGTNTEAFF. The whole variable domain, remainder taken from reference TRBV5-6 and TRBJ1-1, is DAGVTQSPTHLIKTRGQQVTLRCSPKSGHDTVSWYQQALGQGPQFIFQYYEEEERQRGNFPDRFSGHQFPNYSSELNVNALLLGDSALYLCASSLVGTNTEAFFGQGTRLTVV.

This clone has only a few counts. The CDR3 DNA reads as TGTGCCAGCAGCGACCGTAGTCCTAGCACAGATACGCAGTATTTT. This sequence encodes CASSDRSPSTDTQYF. This sequence joins TRBV11-2 and TRBJ2-3; D remains ambiguous. The CDR3 runs to 15 residues. Trimming cost V 5 bases and J 0 bases, with 12 bases left between them. The germline CDR1 and CDR2 sequences are SGHAT and FQNNGV.